The clone carrying this T cell receptor (beta chain) was seen just once. The antigen is unknown. This record comes from a study of graft-versus-host responses after intestinal transplantation. The protocol was immunoSEQ multiplex PCR, while the TCRdb copy is restricted to in-frame clones and leaves out a portion. The repertoire holds over 90,000 clones, with 90% to 95% as singletons. This CDR3 has 14 residues. Germline V gene data show CDR1 as SEHNR and CDR2 as FQNEAQ (reference sequence). General study findings and limits: HvG clone declines early post-transplant were associated with peak circulating GvH levels. GvH clones detected in recipient marrow included some appearing first in ileum or blood.

This receptor was identified in a human donor who received an intestinal transplant. The input for sequencing was unstimulated CD8+ T cells sorted from spleen or lymph node cells, taken before intestinal transplant. The chain recombines TRBV7-9 with TRBJ2-5, with 7 positions matching TRBD1. With the DNA end fitting TRBJ2-7 better, the J assignment may be wrong. CDR3 DNA sequence: TGTGCCAGCAGCTTTCTGGACAGGAGTTACGAGCAGTACTTC. The encoded protein is CASSFLDRSYEQYF.